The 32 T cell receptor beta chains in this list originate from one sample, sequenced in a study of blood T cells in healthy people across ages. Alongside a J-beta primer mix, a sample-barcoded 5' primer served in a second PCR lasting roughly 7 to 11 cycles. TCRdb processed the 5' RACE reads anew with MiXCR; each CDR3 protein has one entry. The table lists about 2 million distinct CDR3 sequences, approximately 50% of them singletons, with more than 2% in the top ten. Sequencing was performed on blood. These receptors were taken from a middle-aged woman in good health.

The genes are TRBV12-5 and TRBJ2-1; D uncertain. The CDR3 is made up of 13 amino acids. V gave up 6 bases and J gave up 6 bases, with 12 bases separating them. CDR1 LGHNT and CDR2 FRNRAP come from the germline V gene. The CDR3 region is CASGLFNRNEQFF. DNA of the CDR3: TGTGCTAGTGGCCTCTTTAATCGCAATGAGCAGTTCTTC.

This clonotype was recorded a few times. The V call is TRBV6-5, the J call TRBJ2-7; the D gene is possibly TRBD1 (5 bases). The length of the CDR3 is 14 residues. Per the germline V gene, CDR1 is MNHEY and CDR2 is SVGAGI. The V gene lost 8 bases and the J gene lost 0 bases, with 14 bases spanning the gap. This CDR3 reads CASSATASSYEQYF. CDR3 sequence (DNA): TGTGCCAGCTCAGCGACAGCCTCCTCCTACGAGCAGTACTTC.

CDR3 coding DNA: TGCAGTGCTAGAGATATCGGCAGGGGCGGCAATCAGCCCCAGCATTTT. This sequence encodes CSARDIGRGGNQPQHF. This rearrangement joins TRBV20-1 to TRBJ1-5; possible D gene TRBD1, 6 bases. The CDR3 length is 16 residues. Trimming shortened V by 0 bases and J by 2 bases, and 14 bases separated the two germline ends. The germline gives CDR1 DFQATT, CDR2 SNEGSKA (reference sequence).

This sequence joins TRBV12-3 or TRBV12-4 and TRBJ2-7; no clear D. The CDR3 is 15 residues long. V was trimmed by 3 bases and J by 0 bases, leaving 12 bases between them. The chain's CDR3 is CASSFCIPVSYEQYF. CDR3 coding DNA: TGTGCCAGCAGTTTTTGTATCCCAGTCTCCTACGAGCAGTACTTC.

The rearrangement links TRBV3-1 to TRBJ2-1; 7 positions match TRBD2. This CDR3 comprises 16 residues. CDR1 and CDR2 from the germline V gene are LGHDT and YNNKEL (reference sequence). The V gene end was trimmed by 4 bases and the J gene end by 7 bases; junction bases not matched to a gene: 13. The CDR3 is CASSLGGTGVRNEQFF. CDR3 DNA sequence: TGTGCCAGCAGCCTCGGGGGGACGGGGGTCAGGAATGAGCAGTTCTTC.

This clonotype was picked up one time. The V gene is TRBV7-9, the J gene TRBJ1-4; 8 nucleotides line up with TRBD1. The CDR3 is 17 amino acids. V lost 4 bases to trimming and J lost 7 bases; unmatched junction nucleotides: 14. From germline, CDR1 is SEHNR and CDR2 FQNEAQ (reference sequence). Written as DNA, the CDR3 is TGTGCCAGCAGCTACGTTTCGCTCAGGGGGCAGATTGAAAAACTGTTTTTT. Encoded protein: CASSYVSLRGQIEKLFF.

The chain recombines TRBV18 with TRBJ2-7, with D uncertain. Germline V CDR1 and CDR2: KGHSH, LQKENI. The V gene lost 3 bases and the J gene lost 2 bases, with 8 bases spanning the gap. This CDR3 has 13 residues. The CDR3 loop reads CASSPQETYEQYF. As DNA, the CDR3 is TGTGCCAGCTCACCGCAGGAAACCTACGAGCAGTACTTC.

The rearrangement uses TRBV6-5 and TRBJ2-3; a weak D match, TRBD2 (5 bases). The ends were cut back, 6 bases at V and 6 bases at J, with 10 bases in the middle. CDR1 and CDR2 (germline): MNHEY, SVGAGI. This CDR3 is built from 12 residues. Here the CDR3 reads CASSPRDDTQYF. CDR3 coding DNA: TGTGCCAGCAGCCCCCGGGATGATACGCAGTATTTT.

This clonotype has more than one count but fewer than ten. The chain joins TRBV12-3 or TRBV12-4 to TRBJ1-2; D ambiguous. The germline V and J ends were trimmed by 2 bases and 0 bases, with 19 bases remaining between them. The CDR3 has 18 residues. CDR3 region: CASSLIWLGQAANYGYTF. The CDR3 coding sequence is TGTGCCAGCAGTTTAATTTGGTTAGGGCAGGCAGCTAACTATGGCTACACCTTC.

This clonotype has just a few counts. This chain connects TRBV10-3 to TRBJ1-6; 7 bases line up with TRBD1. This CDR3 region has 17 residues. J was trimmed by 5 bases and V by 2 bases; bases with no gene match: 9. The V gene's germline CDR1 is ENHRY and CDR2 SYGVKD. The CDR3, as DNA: TGTGCCATCAGTGAGACCTGGGAAGGGACAGATAATTCACCCCTCCACTTT. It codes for CAISETWEGTDNSPLHF.

The CDR3 sequence is CASSESDRWTEAFF. DNA of the CDR3: TGCGCCAGCAGCGAATCAGACAGGTGGACTGAAGCTTTCTTT. V is TRBV5-1 and J is TRBJ1-1; D is possibly TRBD1 (6 bases). Per germline, CDR1 SGHRS and CDR2 YFSETQ. The CDR3 contains 14 residues. The V and J ends lost 4 bases and 5 bases respectively, with 15 bases between them.

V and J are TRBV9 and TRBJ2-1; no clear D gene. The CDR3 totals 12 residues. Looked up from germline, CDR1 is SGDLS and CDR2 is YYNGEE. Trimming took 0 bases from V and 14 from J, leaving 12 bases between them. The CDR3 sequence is CASSVGGQNKFF. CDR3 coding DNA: TGTGCCAGCAGCGTAGGCGGTCAGAATAAGTTCTTC.

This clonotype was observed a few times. CDR3 coding DNA: TGTGCCAGCAGCTTAGATATTCCTTTGGATACGCAGTATTTT. Its protein product is CASSLDIPLDTQYF. The chain has TRBV11-2 and TRBJ2-3; D uncertain. Germline CDR1 is SGHAT and CDR2 is FQNNGV. This CDR3 region has 14 residues. The ends were cut back, 0 bases at V and 6 bases at J, with 10 bases in the middle.

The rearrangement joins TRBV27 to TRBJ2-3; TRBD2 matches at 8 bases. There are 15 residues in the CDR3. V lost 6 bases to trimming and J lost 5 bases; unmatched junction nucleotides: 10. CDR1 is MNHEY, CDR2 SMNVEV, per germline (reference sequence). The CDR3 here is CASSLIAGLKDTQYF. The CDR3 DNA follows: TGTGCCAGCAGCCTGATAGCGGGGTTGAAAGATACGCAGTATTTT.

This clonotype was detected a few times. The CDR3: CSARDYAGTEFTEAFF. As DNA, the CDR3 is TGCAGTGCTAGAGATTATGCCGGGACAGAGTTCACTGAAGCTTTCTTT. The gene calls are TRBV20-1 and TRBJ1-1; 7 nucleotides agree with TRBD1. The CDR3 sequence is 16 residues long. After removal of 0 bases from V and 4 bases from J, the junction contained 11 bases not matched to a gene. The V gene's germline CDR1 is DFQATT and CDR2 SNEGSKA (reference sequence).

CDR3: CASRSAGQGNEKLFF. The CDR3 region has the DNA TGCGCCAGCAGATCTGCGGGACAGGGGAATGAAAAACTGTTTTTT. The gene calls are TRBV5-1 and TRBJ1-4; 10 nucleotides agree with TRBD1. The CDR3 is made up of 15 amino acids. V shed 5 bases, J shed 5 bases, and the junction held 6 bases outside the gene matches. Germline CDR1 is SGHRS and CDR2 is YFSETQ.

CDR3 sequence: CASSQDGTYNSPLHF. CDR3 sequence (DNA): TGTGCCAGCAGCCAGGATGGGACCTATAATTCACCCCTCCACTTT. The chain uses TRBV4-2 and TRBJ1-6; D gene ambiguous. CDR3 length: 15 amino acids. Germline loops: CDR1 LGHNA, CDR2 YNFKEQ. V was trimmed by 3 bases and J by 2 bases, leaving 8 bases between them.

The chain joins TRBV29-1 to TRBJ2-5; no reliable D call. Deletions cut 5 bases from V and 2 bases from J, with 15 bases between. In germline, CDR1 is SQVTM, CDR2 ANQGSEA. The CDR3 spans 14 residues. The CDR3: CSVRSRRTQETQYF. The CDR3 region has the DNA TGCAGCGTTAGGTCGCGGCGCACGCAAGAGACCCAGTACTTC.

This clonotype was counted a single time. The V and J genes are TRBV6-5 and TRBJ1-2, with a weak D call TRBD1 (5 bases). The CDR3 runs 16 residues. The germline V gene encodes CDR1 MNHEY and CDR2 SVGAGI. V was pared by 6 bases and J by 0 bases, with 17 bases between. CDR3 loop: CASRGDGVATNYGYTF. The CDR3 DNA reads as TGTGCCAGCAGAGGGGATGGGGTAGCTACTAACTATGGCTACACCTTC.

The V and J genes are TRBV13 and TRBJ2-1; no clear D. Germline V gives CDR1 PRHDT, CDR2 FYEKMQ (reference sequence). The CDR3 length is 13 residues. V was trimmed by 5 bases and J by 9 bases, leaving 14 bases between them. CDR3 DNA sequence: TGTGCCAGCAGCCCCTCACGTCTAAGTGAGCAGTTCTTC. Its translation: CASSPSRLSEQFF. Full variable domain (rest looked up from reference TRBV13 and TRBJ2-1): AAGVIQSPRHLIKEKRETATLKCYPIPRHDTVYWYQQGPGQDPQFLISFYEKMQSDKGSIPDRFSAQQFSDYHSELNMSSLELGDSALYFCASSPSRLSEQFFGPGTRLTVL.

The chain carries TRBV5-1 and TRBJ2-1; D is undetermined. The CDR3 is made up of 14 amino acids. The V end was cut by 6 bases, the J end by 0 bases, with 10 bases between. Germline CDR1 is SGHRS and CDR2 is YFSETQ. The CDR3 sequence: CASTSESSYNEQFF. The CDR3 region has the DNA TGCGCCAGCACGTCTGAAAGCTCCTACAATGAGCAGTTCTTC.

The CDR3 sequence is CASSLRSGGEGYLHF. CDR3 bases: TGTGCCAGCAGTTTAAGGTCAGGGGGCGAGGGCTACCTCCACTTT. J is TRBJ1-6 and V is TRBV12-3 or TRBV12-4, with 8 nucleotides matching TRBD1. The CDR3 spans 15 residues. The junction had 12 bases not matched to a gene; V was cut back by 2 bases and J by 15 bases.

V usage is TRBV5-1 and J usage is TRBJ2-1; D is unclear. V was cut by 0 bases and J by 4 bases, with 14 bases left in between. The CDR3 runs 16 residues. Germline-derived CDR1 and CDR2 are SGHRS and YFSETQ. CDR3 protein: CASSLVEVTVYNEQFF. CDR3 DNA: TGCGCCAGCAGCTTGGTCGAGGTAACGGTATACAATGAGCAGTTCTTC.

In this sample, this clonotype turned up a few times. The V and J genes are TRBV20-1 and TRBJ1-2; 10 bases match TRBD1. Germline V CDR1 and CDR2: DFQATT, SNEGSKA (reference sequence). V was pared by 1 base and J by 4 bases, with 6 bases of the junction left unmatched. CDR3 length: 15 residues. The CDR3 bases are TGCAGTGCTAGAGTTGGGGACAGGGGTTCCTATGGCTACACCTTC. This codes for CSARVGDRGSYGYTF.

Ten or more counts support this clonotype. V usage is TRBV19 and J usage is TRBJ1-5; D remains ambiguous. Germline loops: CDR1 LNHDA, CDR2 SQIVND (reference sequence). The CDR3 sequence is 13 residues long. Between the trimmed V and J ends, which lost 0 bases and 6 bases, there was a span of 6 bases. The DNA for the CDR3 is TGTGCCAGTAGTATAGATCTATCTCAGCCCCAGCATTTT. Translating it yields CASSIDLSQPQHF.

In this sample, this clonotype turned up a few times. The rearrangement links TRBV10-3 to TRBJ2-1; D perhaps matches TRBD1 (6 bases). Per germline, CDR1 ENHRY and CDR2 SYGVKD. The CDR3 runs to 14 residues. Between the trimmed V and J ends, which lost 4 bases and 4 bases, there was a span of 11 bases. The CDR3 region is CAISAGTTYNEQFF. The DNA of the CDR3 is TGTGCCATCAGTGCGGGGACAACTTACAATGAGCAGTTCTTC.

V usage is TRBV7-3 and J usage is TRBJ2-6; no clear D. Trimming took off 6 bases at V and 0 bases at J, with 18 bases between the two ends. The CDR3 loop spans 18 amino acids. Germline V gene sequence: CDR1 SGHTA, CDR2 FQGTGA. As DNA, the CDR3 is TGTGCCAGCAGTTCGCGGAGCCTCCAGAGCTCTGGGGCCAACGTCCTGACTTTC. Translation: CASSSRSLQSSGANVLTF.

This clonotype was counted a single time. CDR3 amino acids: CSVEASTSGGLSEQYF. The CDR3 DNA is TGCAGCGTTGAGGCCTCTACTAGCGGGGGGCTTAGTGAGCAGTACTTC. This chain joins TRBV29-1 and TRBJ2-5; 12 positions match TRBD2. Germline V CDR1 and CDR2: SQVTM, ANQGSEA. V was clipped by 3 bases and J by 11 bases; unmatched bases: 16. This CDR3 is 16 amino acids long.

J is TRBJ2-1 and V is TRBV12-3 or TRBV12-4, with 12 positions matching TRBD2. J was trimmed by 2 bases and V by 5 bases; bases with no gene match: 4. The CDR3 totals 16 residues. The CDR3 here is CASSLGLAGTYNEQFF. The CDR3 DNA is TGTGCCAGCAGTCTCGGACTAGCGGGGACCTACAATGAGCAGTTCTTC.

The CDR3 reads CSARVGTGVYGYTF. CDR3 sequence (DNA): TGCAGTGCTAGAGTCGGGACAGGGGTCTATGGCTACACCTTC. The J gene is TRBJ1-2, the V gene TRBV20-1; 10 bases fit TRBD1. CDR3 length: 14 residues. The germline V gene encodes CDR1 DFQATT and CDR2 SNEGSKA (reference sequence). Losses at the gene ends were 1 base for V and 4 bases for J; bases not matched to a gene: 3.

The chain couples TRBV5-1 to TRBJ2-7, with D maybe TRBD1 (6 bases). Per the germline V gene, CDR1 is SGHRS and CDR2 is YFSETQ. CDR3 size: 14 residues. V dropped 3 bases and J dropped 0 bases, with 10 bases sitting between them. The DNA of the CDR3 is TGCGCCAGCAGCTGGACGACAGGCTCCTACGAGCAGTACTTC. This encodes CASSWTTGSYEQYF. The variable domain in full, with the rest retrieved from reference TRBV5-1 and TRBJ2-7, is KAGVTQTPRYLIKTRGQQVTLSCSPISGHRSVSWYQQTPGQGLQFLFEYFSETQRNKGNFPGRFSGRQFSNSRSEMNVSTLELGDSALYLCASSWTTGSYEQYFGPGTRLTVT.

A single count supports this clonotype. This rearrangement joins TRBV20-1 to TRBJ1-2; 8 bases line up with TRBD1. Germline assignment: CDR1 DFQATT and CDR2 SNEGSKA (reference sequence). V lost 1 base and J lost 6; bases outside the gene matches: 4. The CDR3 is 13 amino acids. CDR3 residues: CSARAQTGDGYTF. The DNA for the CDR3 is TGCAGTGCTAGAGCCCAGACAGGGGATGGCTACACCTTC.